This T cell receptor beta chain was profiled in a study of cytomegalovirus exposure and HLA in healthy donors (TCRdb year 2017). About the full investigation: According to a later analysis, one platform produced both the 120 validation repertoires and the approximately 670 repertoires of the first cohort. The study aimed to test whether cataloging public T cell receptors could reveal signatures of past pathogen exposure. Besides the first cohort of 500 to 700 subjects, a separate validation cohort made up of 120 or so different subjects was used. To predict cytomegalovirus infection status, the study combined high-throughput TCR immunosequencing, statistical association of individual TCRs with disease status, and machine learning.

Separate from the roughly 660-subject first cohort, the validation cohort of 120 subjects was the group to which the donors belonged. About this clone itself: Its recognized antigen is unknown. No quality values exist for individual bases; no much larger clone is one base distant.

Library construction relied on the immunoSEQ multiplex PCR assay. The authors processed their data as follows. A statistical classification framework was built to diagnose cytomegalovirus status from the catalog of TCR beta chain sequences. This immuneACCESS table, as held by TCRdb, lists in-frame sequences with V and J called but not all clones. Of the missing ones, under half trace to an unresolved V gene in checked studies; the others have no known cause. V and J calls plus clone size are reproduced from that table; the DNA served to infer D and trimming. This sample comprises 150,000 to 200,000 clones, approximately 86% of them detected only once. About 2.5% of the sample comes from the top ten. The investigation overall reported the following: The study gave a list of 150 to 200 TCR beta chains associated with cytomegalovirus. A later analysis found that TCRs clustered in the first cohort also tended to co-occur in the roughly 120 validation repertoires, with about 94% of cluster scores above 0. Most TCR sequences were seen in very few donors, while some public TCRs were found in many individuals. The authors suggested that the approach could potentially be extended to other disease states and immunological phenotypes. The validation cohort had no HLA typing available for a later analysis, so co-occurrence within that cohort was assessed over all 110 or so repertoires. Three of the identified cytomegalovirus-associated TCR beta chains were confirmed in vitro to be specific for cytomegalovirus antigens. The classifier was reported to diagnose cytomegalovirus status with high specificity and sensitivity in both the original cohort and the validation cohort.

This clonotype was sampled from a young man in good health and CMV-seropositive. The sample comprised PBMCs.

The CDR3 amino acid sequence is: CASSFSRPGNTMNTEAFF. The nucleotide sequence is TGTGCCAGCAGCTTTAGCCGCCCCGGCAATACGATGAACACTGAAGCTTTCTTT. The chain was built from TRBV11-2 and TRBJ1-1; no D gene call is confident. CDR1 and CDR2, looked up from the germline V gene, are SGHAT and FQNNGV. The germline ends are 20 bases apart after V is trimmed by 3 bases and J by 0 bases. There are 18 amino acids in the CDR3, from cysteine to phenylalanine inclusive. Only CDR3 DNA remains: 54 bases, in frame from the first base. The entire variable domain, with the stretches around the CDR3 drawn from the reference TRBV11-2 and TRBJ1-1 proteins, is EAGVAQSPRYKIIEKRQSVAFWCNPISGHATLYWYQQILGQGPKLLIQFQNNGVVDDSQLPKDRFSAERLKGVDSTLKIQPAKLEDSAVYLCASSFSRPGNTMNTEAFFGQGTRLTVV.